The clone carrying this TCR beta chain appeared a few times. Germline DNA was also extracted, with blood RNA taken from unsorted whole blood. Roughly 4 milliliters of peripheral blood were drawn preoperatively. These data come from a study of tumor-infiltrating lymphocytes in primary liver carcinoma. Study background: Patients' primary liver carcinoma was surgically resected. The number of productive TCRbeta reads per sample ranged from roughly 3.65 to 7.5 million and was similar across tissue types.

TCR beta cDNA came from roughly 0.45 ug total RNA, primed with a constant-region primer. Slightly modified ARM-PCR served as the procedure for the TCR beta libraries. These libraries came from three rounds of nested multiplex PCR. A single record per CDR3 protein comes from TCRdb applying MiXCR to the multiplex PCR reads. Of approximately 320,000 distinct CDR3 sequences in the sample, more than 55% were seen once. This sequence was found in a woman in her 30s with primary liver carcinoma and hepatitis B virus infection. What was sequenced was peripheral blood.

CDR3 DNA sequence: TGTGCCAGCAGCCCCCCTCCGGGTCGCTCTGGGGCCAACGTCCTGACTTTC. This translates into CASSPPPGRSGANVLTF. The chain uses TRBV7-9 and TRBJ2-6; no definite D call. V was pared by 5 bases and J by 0 bases, with 14 bases between. Looked up from germline, CDR1 is SEHNR and CDR2 is FQNEAQ (reference sequence). The CDR3 consists of 17 residues. Combining the CDR3 with reference TRBV7-9 and TRBJ2-6 gives the whole variable domain DTGVSQNPRHKITKRGQNVTFRCDPISEHNRLYWYRQTLGQGPEFLTYFQNEAQLEKSRLLSDRFSAERPKGSFSTLEIQRTEQGDSAMYLCASSPPPGRSGANVLTFGAGSRLTVL.